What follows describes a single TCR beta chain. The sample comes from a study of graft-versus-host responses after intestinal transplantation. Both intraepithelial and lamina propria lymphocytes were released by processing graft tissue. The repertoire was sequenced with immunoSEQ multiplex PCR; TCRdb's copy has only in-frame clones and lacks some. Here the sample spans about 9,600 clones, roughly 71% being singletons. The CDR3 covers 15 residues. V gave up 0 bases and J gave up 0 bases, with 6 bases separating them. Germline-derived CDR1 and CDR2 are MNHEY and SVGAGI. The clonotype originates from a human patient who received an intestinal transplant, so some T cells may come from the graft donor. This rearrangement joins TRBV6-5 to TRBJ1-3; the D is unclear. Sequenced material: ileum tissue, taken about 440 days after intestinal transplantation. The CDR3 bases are TGTGCCAGCAGTTACTCGGGCGGCTCTGGAAACACCATATATTTT. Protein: CASSYSGGSGNTIYF.